This T cell receptor beta chain was recovered during a study of blood T cells in healthy people across ages. Broader study findings: Naive T cell percentage and TCR beta diversity correlated strongly.

Trimming stripped 4 bases from V and 3 bases from J, with 12 bases between. CDR1 and CDR2 from the germline V gene are MNHEY and SVGAGI. The CDR3 runs 14 residues. This clonotype was detected a few times. As yet, its antigen is unknown. Alongside a J-beta primer mix, a sample-barcoded 5' primer served in a second PCR lasting roughly 6 to 11 cycles. TCRdb itself ran the 5' RACE reads through MiXCR, one entry per CDR3 protein. The sample lists 1.2 million to 1.5 million distinct CDR3 sequences; approximately 59% were seen once. The sequenced material came from blood. The genes are TRBV6-5 and TRBJ1-2; D might be TRBD1 (5 bases). This TCR came from a man aged 18 to 29 in good health. CDR3 in DNA: TGTGCCAGCAGTTCGACGGGGGGGTACTATGGCTACACCTTC. Translation: CASSSTGGYYGYTF.